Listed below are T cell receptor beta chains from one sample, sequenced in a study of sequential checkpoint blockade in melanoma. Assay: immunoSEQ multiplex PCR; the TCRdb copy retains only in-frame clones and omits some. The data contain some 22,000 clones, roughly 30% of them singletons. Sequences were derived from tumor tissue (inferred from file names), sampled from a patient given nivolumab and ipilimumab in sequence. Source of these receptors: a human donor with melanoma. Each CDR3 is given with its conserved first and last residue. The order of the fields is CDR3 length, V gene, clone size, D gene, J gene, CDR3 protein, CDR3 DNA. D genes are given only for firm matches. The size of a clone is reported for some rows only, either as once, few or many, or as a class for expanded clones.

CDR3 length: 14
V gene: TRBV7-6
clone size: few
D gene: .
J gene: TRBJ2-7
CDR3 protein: CASSSRGQTYEQYF
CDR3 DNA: TGTGCCAGCAGCTCCCGAGGACAGACCTACGAGCAGTACTTC

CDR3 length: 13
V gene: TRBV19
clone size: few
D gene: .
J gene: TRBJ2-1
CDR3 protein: CASRAPSEDEQFF
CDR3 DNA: TGTGCCAGTAGGGCTCCTTCGGAGGATGAGCAGTTCTTC

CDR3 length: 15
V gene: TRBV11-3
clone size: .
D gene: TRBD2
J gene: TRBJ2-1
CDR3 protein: CASSQGLADYNEQFF
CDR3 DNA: TGTGCCAGCAGCCAAGGCCTAGCGGACTACAATGAGCAGTTCTTC

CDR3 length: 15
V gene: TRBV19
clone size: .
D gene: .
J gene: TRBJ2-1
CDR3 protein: CASNPRGPWSNEQFF
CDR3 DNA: TGTGCCAGTAACCCTCGGGGCCCATGGTCCAATGAGCAGTTCTTC

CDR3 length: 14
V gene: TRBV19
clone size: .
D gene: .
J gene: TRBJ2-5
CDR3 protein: CASSPWGGGETQYF
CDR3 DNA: TGTGCCAGTAGTCCGTGGGGAGGTGGAGAGACCCAGTACTTC

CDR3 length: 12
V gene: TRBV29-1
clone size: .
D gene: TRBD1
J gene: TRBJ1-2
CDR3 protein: CSGGTGAYGYTF
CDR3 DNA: TGCAGCGGGGGGACAGGGGCTTATGGCTACACCTTC

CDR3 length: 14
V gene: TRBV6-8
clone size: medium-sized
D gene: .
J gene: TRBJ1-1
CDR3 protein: CASSERGKNTEAFF
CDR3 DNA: TGTGCCAGCAGCGAAAGAGGGAAGAACACTGAAGCTTTCTTT

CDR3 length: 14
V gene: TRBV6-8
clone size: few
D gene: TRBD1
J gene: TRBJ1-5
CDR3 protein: CAIRDRGGDQPQHF
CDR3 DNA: TGTGCCATCAGAGACAGGGGTGGCGATCAGCCCCAGCATTTT

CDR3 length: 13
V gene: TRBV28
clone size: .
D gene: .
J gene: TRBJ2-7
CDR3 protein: CASQGTPAYEQYF
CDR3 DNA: TGTGCCAGCCAGGGGACACCAGCCTACGAGCAGTACTTC

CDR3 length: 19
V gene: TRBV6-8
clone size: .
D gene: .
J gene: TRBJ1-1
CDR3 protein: CASSTTIMLHGKLNTEAFF
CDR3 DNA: TGTGCCAGCTCGACCACGATTATGTTGCACGGGAAACTGAACACTGAAGCTTTCTTT

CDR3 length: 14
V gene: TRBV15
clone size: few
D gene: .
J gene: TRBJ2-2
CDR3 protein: CATGSGANTGELFF
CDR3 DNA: TGTGCCACGGGTTCCGGCGCGAACACCGGGGAGCTGTTTTTT

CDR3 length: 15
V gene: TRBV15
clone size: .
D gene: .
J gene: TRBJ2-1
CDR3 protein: CATSEEGGLHNEQFF
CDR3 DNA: TGTGCCACCAGCGAAGAAGGGGGGTTGCACAATGAGCAGTTCTTC

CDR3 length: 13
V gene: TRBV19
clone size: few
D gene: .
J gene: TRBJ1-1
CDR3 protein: CASSQGRNTEAFF
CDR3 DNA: TGTGCCAGTAGTCAAGGCAGGAACACTGAAGCTTTCTTT

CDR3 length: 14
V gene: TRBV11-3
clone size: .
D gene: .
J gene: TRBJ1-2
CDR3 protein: CASSLVKGSYLYTF
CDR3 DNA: TGTGCCAGCAGCTTGGTAAAGGGCAGTTACCTCTACACCTTC

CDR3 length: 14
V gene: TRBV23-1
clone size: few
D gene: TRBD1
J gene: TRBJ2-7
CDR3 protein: CASSRGTGLYEQYF
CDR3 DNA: TGCGCCAGCAGCCGGGGGACAGGACTCTACGAGCAGTACTTC

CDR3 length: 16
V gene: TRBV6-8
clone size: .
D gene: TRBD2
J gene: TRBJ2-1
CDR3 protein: CASSPLTSGRRNEQFF
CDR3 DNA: TGTGCCAGCAGTCCCCTGACTAGCGGGAGGCGGAATGAGCAGTTCTTC

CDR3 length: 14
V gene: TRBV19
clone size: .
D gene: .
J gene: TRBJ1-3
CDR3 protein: CASSISITGNTIYF
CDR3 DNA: TGTGCCAGTAGTATAAGTATCACTGGAAACACCATATATTTT

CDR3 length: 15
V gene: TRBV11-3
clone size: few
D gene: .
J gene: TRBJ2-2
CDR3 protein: CASSVVSGDTGELFF
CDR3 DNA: TGTGCCAGCAGCGTAGTGAGTGGGGACACCGGGGAGCTGTTTTTT

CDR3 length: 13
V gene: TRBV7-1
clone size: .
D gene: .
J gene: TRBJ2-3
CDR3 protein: CASSLGRESTQYF
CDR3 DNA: TGTGCTAGCAGCTTAGGCAGGGAAAGTACGCAGTATTTT

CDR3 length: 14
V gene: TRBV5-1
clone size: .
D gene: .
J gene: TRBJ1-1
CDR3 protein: CASSFGGPNTEAFF
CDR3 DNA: TGCGCCAGCAGCTTTGGGGGACCGAACACTGAAGCTTTCTTT

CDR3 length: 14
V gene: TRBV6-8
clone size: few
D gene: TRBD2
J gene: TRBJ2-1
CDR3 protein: CAINSGRAHNEQFF
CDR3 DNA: TGTGCCATCAATAGCGGGAGGGCCCACAATGAGCAGTTCTTC

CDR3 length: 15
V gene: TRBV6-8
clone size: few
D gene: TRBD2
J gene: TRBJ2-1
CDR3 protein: CASSPGLAVENEQFF
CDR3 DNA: TGTGCCAGCAGCCCCGGACTAGCGGTGGAGAATGAGCAGTTCTTC

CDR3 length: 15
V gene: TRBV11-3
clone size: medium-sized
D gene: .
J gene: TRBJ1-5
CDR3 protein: CASSLGPEWGQPQHF
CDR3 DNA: TGTGCCAGCAGCTTGGGACCCGAGTGGGGTCAGCCCCAGCATTTT

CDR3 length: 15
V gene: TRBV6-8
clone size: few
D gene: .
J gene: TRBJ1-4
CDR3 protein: CASSYGRGRVEKLFF
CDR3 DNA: TGTGCCAGCAGTTATGGTCGGGGGCGGGTTGAAAAACTGTTTTTT

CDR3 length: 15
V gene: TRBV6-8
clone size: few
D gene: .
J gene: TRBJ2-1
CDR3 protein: CASSFLQGTYNEQFF
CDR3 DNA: TGTGCCAGCAGTTTCTTACAGGGTACTTACAATGAGCAGTTCTTC

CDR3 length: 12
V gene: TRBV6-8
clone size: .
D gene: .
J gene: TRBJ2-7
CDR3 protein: CAIRDPPYEQYF
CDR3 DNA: TGTGCCATCAGAGATCCGCCCTACGAGCAGTACTTC

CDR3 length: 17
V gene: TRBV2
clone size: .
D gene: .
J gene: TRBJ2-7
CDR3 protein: CASTKGEIFINSYEQYF
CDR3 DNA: TGTGCCAGCACCAAGGGGGAAATCTTTATCAACTCCTACGAGCAGTACTTC

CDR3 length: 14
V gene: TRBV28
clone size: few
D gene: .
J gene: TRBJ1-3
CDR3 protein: CASSSQGSGNTIYF
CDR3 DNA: TGTGCCAGCAGTTCACAGGGCTCTGGAAACACCATATATTTT

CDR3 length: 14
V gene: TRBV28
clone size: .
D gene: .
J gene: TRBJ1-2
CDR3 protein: CASSRADSLYGYTF
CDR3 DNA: TGTGCCAGCAGTCGAGCGGACAGCTTATATGGCTACACCTTC

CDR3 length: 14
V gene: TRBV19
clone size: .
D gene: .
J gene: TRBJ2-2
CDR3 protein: CASRPGGRTGELFF
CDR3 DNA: TGTGCCAGTAGACCGGGGGGCCGAACCGGGGAGCTGTTTTTT

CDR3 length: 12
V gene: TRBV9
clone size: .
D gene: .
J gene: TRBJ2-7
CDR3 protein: CASSWQTYEQYF
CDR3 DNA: TGTGCCAGCAGTTGGCAGACCTACGAGCAGTACTTC

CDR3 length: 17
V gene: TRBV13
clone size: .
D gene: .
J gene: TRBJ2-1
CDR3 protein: CASSVGSGGNKGNEQFF
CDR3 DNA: TGTGCCAGCAGCGTCGGCTCCGGGGGTAATAAAGGCAATGAGCAGTTCTTC

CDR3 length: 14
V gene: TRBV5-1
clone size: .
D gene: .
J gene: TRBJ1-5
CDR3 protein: CASSPGTREEPQHF
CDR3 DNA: TGCGCCAGCAGCCCCGGGACACGGGAGGAGCCCCAGCATTTT

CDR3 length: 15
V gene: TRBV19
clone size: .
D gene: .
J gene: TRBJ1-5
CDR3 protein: CASSEQWLGNQPQHF
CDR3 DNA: TGTGCCAGTAGTGAACAGTGGCTCGGCAATCAGCCCCAGCATTTT

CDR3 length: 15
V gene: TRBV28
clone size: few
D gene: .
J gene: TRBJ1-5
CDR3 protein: CASSLFGGREQPQHF
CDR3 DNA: TGTGCCAGCAGTTTATTTGGGGGCAGGGAACAGCCCCAGCATTTT

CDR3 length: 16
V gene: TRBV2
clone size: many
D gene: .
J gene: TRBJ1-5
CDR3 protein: CASSDPRQFSNQPQHF
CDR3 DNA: TGTGCCAGCAGTGACCCGCGACAGTTCAGCAATCAGCCCCAGCATTTT